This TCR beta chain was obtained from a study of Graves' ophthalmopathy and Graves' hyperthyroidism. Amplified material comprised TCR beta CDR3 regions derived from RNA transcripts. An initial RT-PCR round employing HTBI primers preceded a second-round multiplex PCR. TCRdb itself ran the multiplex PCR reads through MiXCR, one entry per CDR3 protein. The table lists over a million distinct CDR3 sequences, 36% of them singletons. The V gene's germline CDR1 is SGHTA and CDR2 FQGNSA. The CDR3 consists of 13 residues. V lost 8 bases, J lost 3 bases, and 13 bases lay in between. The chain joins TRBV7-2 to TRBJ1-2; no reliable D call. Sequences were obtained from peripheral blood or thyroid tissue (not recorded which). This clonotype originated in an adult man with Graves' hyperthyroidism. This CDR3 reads CASSPVPDYGYTF. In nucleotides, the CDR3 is TGTGCCAGCTCACCAGTCCCAGACTATGGCTACACCTTC.